This T cell receptor (beta chain) was recorded in a study of blood T cell repertoires in COVID-19. On the study more broadly: Specimens from acute and convalescent COVID-19 originated in the United States, Italy and Spain. Nucleic acid was either cDNA or gDNA, and it came from T cells, B-cell-depleted T cells, or PBMCs.

Recruitment covered 25 or so US areas and drew participants whose ages spanned about 18 to 90 years. Membership in each cohort depended on participant-reported clinical history. This CDR3 has 17 residues. The V end lost 0 bases, the J end lost 1 base, and 13 bases lay between the germline ends. Germline values: CDR1 MNHEY, CDR2 SMNVEV (reference sequence). The data were produced by immunoSEQ multiplex PCR, yet TCRdb's version contains in-frame clones alone and is incomplete. Found here are around 310,000 clones, approximately 89% of them singletons; the top ten hold 5%. The sequenced sample consisted of PBMCs or T cells enriched from blood (not recorded which). The sequence was collected from a man aged 25 to 45 who had recovered from COVID-19. V and J are TRBV27 and TRBJ2-1; D might be TRBD2 (5 bases). This CDR3 is CASSLSGVPQSYNEQFF. CDR3 DNA sequence: TGTGCCAGCAGTTTATCGGGAGTTCCCCAATCCTACAATGAGCAGTTCTTC.